Shown below are 20 T cell receptor beta chains from a single sample sequenced in a study of blood T cell repertoires in COVID-19. The data were produced by immunoSEQ multiplex PCR, yet TCRdb's version contains in-frame clones alone and is incomplete. Among about 100,000 clones listed, 85% were seen once. The material sequenced was peripheral blood. These receptors all stem from a human donor in a cohort sampled during active COVID-19.

The V gene is TRBV5-1, the J gene TRBJ2-1; 10 bases line up with TRBD2. Per the germline V gene, CDR1 is SGHRS and CDR2 is YFSETQ. With V trimmed by 0 bases and J by 4 bases, 1 base remained unmatched. The CDR3 has 15 amino acids. CDR3 loop: CASSLASGSYNEQFF. CDR3 nucleotides: TGCGCCAGCAGCTTGGCTAGCGGGAGTTACAATGAGCAGTTCTTC.

This sequence joins TRBV24-1 and TRBJ2-3, with 10 bases matching TRBD2. The J segment lost 3 bases and the V segment lost 1 base, leaving 3 bases of the junction unmatched. The CDR3 length is 16 residues. Germline loops: CDR1 KGHDR, CDR2 SFDVKD. The CDR3 spells CATSDFSGGATDTQYF. The CDR3 DNA follows: TGTGCCACCAGTGATTTCAGCGGGGGGGCAACAGATACGCAGTATTTT.

The J gene is TRBJ2-6, the V gene TRBV19, with a possible D match to TRBD2 (5 bases). V lost 1 base to trimming and J lost 2 bases, with 15 bases between them. Germline V gene sequence: CDR1 LNHDA, CDR2 SQIVND (reference sequence). The CDR3 spans 18 residues. CDR3 residues: CASSIGFGLSPGANVLTF. The CDR3, as DNA: TGTGCCAGTAGTATAGGGTTCGGACTTTCACCTGGGGCCAACGTCCTGACTTTC.

The V call is TRBV4-1, the J call TRBJ2-3; 9 nucleotides align to TRBD2. Germline trimming cut 4 bases from V and 0 bases from J; bases unmatched to any gene: 2. The CDR3 spans 15 residues. CDR1 MGHRA and CDR2 YSYEKL come from the germline V gene. The CDR3: CASSPLAGSTDTQYF. CDR3 bases: TGCGCCAGCAGCCCCCTAGCGGGGAGCACAGATACGCAGTATTTT.

The V call is TRBV6-2 or TRBV6-3, the J call TRBJ1-2, with D tentatively TRBD1 (5 bases). CDR3 length: 19 amino acids. The germline V gene has CDR1 MNHEY and CDR2 SVGEGT. Trimming removed 5 bases at V and 5 bases at J, with 30 bases between. The CDR3 protein is CASSPAQGETRLAIYGYTF. For the CDR3, the DNA is TGTGCCAGCAGTCCCGCCCAGGGAGAGACCCGCCTAGCGATTTATGGCTACACCTTC.

This rearrangement joins TRBV4-3 to TRBJ1-6; 7 nucleotides agree with TRBD1. V was clipped by 0 bases and J by 4 bases; unmatched bases: 6. The CDR3 is made up of 17 amino acids. Germline V lookup: CDR1 LGHNA, CDR2 YSLEER. The CDR3 protein is CASSQDETGLYNSPLHF. The CDR3 DNA is TGCGCCAGCAGCCAAGATGAGACAGGGCTTTATAATTCACCCCTCCACTTT.

This clone has only one observation. This chain connects TRBV5-1 to TRBJ2-6; 11 nucleotides match TRBD2. Germline V gene data show CDR1 as SGHRS and CDR2 as YFSETQ. Losses at the gene ends were 0 bases for V and 3 bases for J; bases not matched to a gene: 11. This CDR3 has 20 amino acids. The CDR3 sequence is CASSLASLTSGSGGANVLTF. In nucleotides, the CDR3 is TGCGCCAGCAGCTTGGCCAGTCTCACTAGCGGGAGTGGTGGGGCCAACGTCCTGACTTTC.

This sequence joins TRBV2 and TRBJ2-7, with D unclear. Trimming stripped 7 bases from V and 3 bases from J, with 10 bases between. Germline V gives CDR1 SNHLY, CDR2 FYNNEI. The CDR3 consists of 12 residues. For the CDR3, the DNA is TGTGCCAGCACCTACACGGGCTACGAGCAGTACTTC. It specifies CASTYTGYEQYF.

This chain connects TRBV28 to TRBJ2-2; possible D gene TRBD1, 5 bases. CDR1 and CDR2 from the germline V gene are MDHEN and SYDVKM. V was clipped by 6 bases and J by 6 bases, with 14 bases between them. The CDR3 loop spans 14 amino acids. The CDR3 sequence: CASRSQGLPGELFF. The CDR3 nucleotides are TGTGCCAGCAGATCCCAGGGCCTGCCCGGGGAGCTGTTTTTT.

The chain combines TRBV3-1 (or the pseudogene TRBV3-2) with TRBJ2-7; weak D call: TRBD1 (5 bases). The CDR3 runs 15 residues. Germline-derived CDR1 and CDR2 are LGHDT and YNNKEL (reference sequence). Trimming removed 4 bases at V and 1 base at J, with 14 bases between. The CDR3 coding sequence is TGTGCCAGCAGCCCCACGACAGTGCCTTCCTACGAGCAGTACTTC. It codes for CASSPTTVPSYEQYF.

V usage is TRBV24-1 and J usage is TRBJ1-4, with D perhaps TRBD1 (5 bases). In germline, CDR1 is KGHDR, CDR2 SFDVKD. There are 15 residues in the CDR3. Trimming cost V 7 bases and J 0 bases, with 11 bases left between them. The CDR3 nucleotides are TGTGCCACCAGCGATGGGACTGCAACTAATGAAAAACTGTTTTTT. Translation gives CATSDGTATNEKLFF.

This rearrangement joins TRBV5-4 to TRBJ1-1; 7 bases agree with TRBD1. The trim removed 5 bases at V and 4 bases at J, leaving 5 bases unmatched. From germline, CDR1 is SGHNT and CDR2 YYREEE (reference sequence). The CDR3 loop spans 13 amino acids. This chain's CDR3 is CASSVAGGTEAFF. DNA of the CDR3: TGTGCCAGCAGTGTCGCAGGGGGCACTGAAGCTTTCTTT.

The chain has TRBV9 and TRBJ2-3; D possibly corresponds to TRBD1 (7 bases). CDR1 and CDR2 (germline): SGDLS, YYNGEE. This CDR3 is built from 16 residues. The ends were cut back, 0 bases at V and 4 bases at J, with 15 bases in the middle. CDR3: CASSVAAGGKADTQYF. The CDR3 DNA reads as TGTGCCAGCAGCGTAGCGGCAGGGGGGAAGGCAGATACGCAGTATTTT.

V and J are TRBV29-1 and TRBJ2-1, with a tentative D call TRBD1 (6 bases). Between the trimmed V and J ends, which lost 4 bases and 2 bases, there was a span of 12 bases. Germline lookup yields CDR1 SQVTM and CDR2 ANQGSEA. CDR3 length equals 14 residues. This CDR3 reads CSVGLQGTYNEQFF. The CDR3 nucleotides are TGCAGCGTTGGATTACAGGGAACCTACAATGAGCAGTTCTTC.

The V and J genes are TRBV28 and TRBJ2-1; 11 nucleotides match TRBD2. Per germline, CDR1 MDHEN and CDR2 SYDVKM. The CDR3 totals 14 residues. Trimming at V came to 7 bases and at J to 8 bases, leaving 7 bases not matched to a gene. The CDR3 protein is CASIGTSGQDEQFF. CDR3 nucleotides: TGTGCCAGCATCGGGACTAGCGGCCAGGATGAGCAGTTCTTC.

V gene TRBV30 combines with J gene TRBJ2-3; D is uncertain. Germline V CDR1 and CDR2: GTSNPN, SVGIG (reference sequence). This CDR3 spans 12 amino acids. Deletions cut 5 bases from V and 6 bases from J, with 12 bases between. The CDR3 DNA reads as TGTGCCTGGTCCATCTTGGCTGATACGCAGTATTTT. Residues: CAWSILADTQYF.

The rearrangement joins TRBV6-6 to TRBJ1-1, with D tentatively TRBD1 (6 bases). Trimming cost V 3 bases and J 5 bases, with 10 bases left between them. The CDR3 length is 13 residues. The V gene's germline CDR1 is MNHNY and CDR2 SVGAGI (reference sequence). The CDR3 DNA is TGTGCCAGCAGTTATTTAGGACAGACTGAAGCTTTCTTT. Its protein product is CASSYLGQTEAFF.

J is TRBJ1-1 and V is TRBV6-2 or TRBV6-3; 7 bases are a match to TRBD1. Germline V gene sequence: CDR1 MNHEY, CDR2 SVGEGT. The CDR3 sequence is 16 residues long. V shed 2 bases and J 5 bases; nucleotides not matched to a gene: 11. CDR3 nucleotides: TGTGCCAGCAGTTACAGGGGGCTGGGAAAGGAGACTGAAGCTTTCTTT. Residues: CASSYRGLGKETEAFF.

This clone has a handful of counts. The same CDR3 also results from other DNA sequences found in this sample. The chain couples TRBV19 to TRBJ1-5; 7 bases agree with TRBD1. The CDR3 runs to 13 residues. J lost 6 bases, V lost 6 bases, and 5 bases had no gene match. Germline loops: CDR1 LNHDA, CDR2 SQIVND (reference sequence). As DNA, the CDR3 is TGTGCCAGTAGCCCAGACAGGGTTCAGCCCCAGCATTTT. Its translation is CASSPDRVQPQHF.

This chain joins TRBV6-5 and TRBJ2-7, with 7 bases identical to TRBD1. The junction had 8 bases not matched to a gene; V was cut back by 0 bases and J by 6 bases. Germline V gene sequence: CDR1 MNHEY, CDR2 SVGAGI. The CDR3 consists of 15 residues. CDR3 sequence: CASSYSPGQVGEQYF. The CDR3 DNA reads as TGTGCCAGCAGTTACTCGCCAGGACAGGTGGGCGAGCAGTACTTC.